One sample yielded the 19 T cell receptor beta chains listed below, sequenced in a study of blood T cell repertoires in COVID-19. Sequenced by immunoSEQ multiplex PCR; TCRdb stores in-frame clones only, minus some. The sample yields some 80,000 clones, approximately 86% seen once. The sample was peripheral blood. Every receptor here comes from a human donor in a cohort sampled during active COVID-19.

This chain connects TRBV28 to TRBJ2-3; 8 bases are a match to TRBD2. CDR3 length: 15 residues. CDR1 and CDR2 from the germline V gene are MDHEN and SYDVKM. The V segment lost 1 base and the J segment 2 bases; nucleotides outside the gene matches: 2. The CDR3 DNA follows: TGTGCCAGCAGTTTATTAGCGGGAAACACAGATACGCAGTATTTT. It yields the protein CASSLLAGNTDTQYF.

This chain uses TRBV3-1 (or the pseudogene TRBV3-2) with TRBJ1-3, with D hard to call. Trimming removed 0 bases from V and 0 bases from J, with 6 bases in between. The CDR3 length is 15 residues. Germline-derived CDR1 and CDR2 are LGHDT and YNNKEL (reference sequence). In DNA, the CDR3 is TGTGCCAGCAGCCAAGAACTAAGCTCTGGAAACACCATATATTTT. Translation gives CASSQELSSGNTIYF.

CDR3 DNA: TGTGCCATCAGTGAACGGGGGGCTAGAGGAAACACCATATATTTT. As protein: CAISERGARGNTIYF. V usage is TRBV10-3 and J usage is TRBJ1-3; possibly TRBD1 for D (6 bases). The length of the CDR3 is 15 residues. CDR1 and CDR2 (germline): ENHRY, SYGVKD. V was shortened by 3 bases and J by 4 bases, with 13 bases between the two germline ends.

The V and J genes are TRBV7-2 and TRBJ1-3; D ambiguous. Germline-derived CDR1 and CDR2 are SGHTA and FQGNSA. The CDR3 is made up of 12 amino acids. Deletions cut 4 bases from V and 4 bases from J, with 5 bases between. CDR3 in amino acids: CASSSQGNTIYF. The CDR3 region has the DNA TGTGCCAGCAGCTCTCAGGGAAACACCATATATTTT.

The rearrangement uses TRBV4-3 and TRBJ2-1; TRBD2 aligns across 12 bases. V was pared by 0 bases and J by 0 bases, with 9 bases of the junction left unmatched. In germline, CDR1 is LGHNA, CDR2 YSLEER. CDR3 size: 20 residues. The CDR3 reads CASSQDPPSGGAGSYNEQFF. For the CDR3, the DNA is TGCGCCAGCAGCCAAGATCCCCCTAGCGGGGGGGCCGGCTCCTACAATGAGCAGTTCTTC.

The rearrangement links TRBV27 to TRBJ2-7; TRBD2 aligns across 12 bases. V lost 1 base, J lost 3 bases, and 7 bases stayed unmatched. CDR1 MNHEY and CDR2 SMNVEV come from the germline V gene (reference sequence). The CDR3 is 17 residues long. The CDR3 sequence: CASSLWAGLAGSYEQYF. CDR3 DNA sequence: TGTGCCAGCAGTTTATGGGCCGGACTAGCGGGGAGCTACGAGCAGTACTTC.

This clone has just a few counts. The chain uses TRBV28 and TRBJ2-1, with D maybe TRBD2 (7 bases). This CDR3 has 14 residues. Germline CDR1 MDHEN, CDR2 SYDVKM. Trimming removed 4 bases at V and 12 bases at J, with 19 bases between. The CDR3 DNA is TGTGCCAGCAGTTCACACAGGGAGGGTGGTGTGCAGTTCTTC. Amino acid sequence: CASSSHREGGVQFF.

This clone was counted only a few times. The chain couples TRBV30 to TRBJ1-3; no firm D call. The CDR3 is 13 residues long. V gave up 4 bases and J gave up 3 bases, with 10 bases separating them. Germline V gives CDR1 GTSNPN, CDR2 SVGIG (reference sequence). The CDR3: CAWNGKLGNTIYF. In DNA form, the CDR3 reads TGTGCCTGGAACGGGAAGCTTGGAAACACCATATATTTT.

The rearrangement uses TRBV29-1 and TRBJ1-2, with 9 bases matching TRBD1. V lost 4 bases, J lost 5 bases, and 5 bases stayed unmatched. The CDR3 extends over 13 amino acids. Per the germline V gene, CDR1 is SQVTM and CDR2 is ANQGSEA. The DNA of the CDR3 is TGCAGCGTTGGGACAGGGGCTCCATATGGCTACACCTTC. This encodes CSVGTGAPYGYTF.

The chain recombines TRBV11-3 with TRBJ2-7; possible D gene TRBD1, 6 bases. Trimming took off 4 bases at V and 3 bases at J, with 16 bases between the two ends. The CDR3 sequence is 15 residues long. The germline V gene has CDR1 SGHNT and CDR2 YENEEA. The DNA of the CDR3 is TGTGCCAGCAGCTCGCTCCGGGACACCCTCTACGAGCAGTACTTC. Encoded protein: CASSSLRDTLYEQYF.

The chain employs TRBV9 and TRBJ2-7, with D perhaps TRBD2 (5 bases). V lost 2 bases to trimming and J lost 6 bases, with 12 bases between them. CDR1 SGDLS and CDR2 YYNGEE come from the germline V gene. CDR3 length equals 13 residues. CDR3 amino acids: CASSVVTGSEQYF. In nucleotides, the CDR3 is TGTGCCAGCAGCGTCGTGACGGGGAGCGAGCAGTACTTC.

V and J are TRBV5-4 and TRBJ2-5, with TRBD1 identical over 10 bases. Germline loops: CDR1 SGHNT, CDR2 YYREEE (reference sequence). The CDR3 is 15 residues long. V shed 0 bases and J 6 bases; nucleotides not matched to a gene: 5. The CDR3: CASSLGGQGTKTQYF. The CDR3 bases are TGTGCCAGCAGCTTGGGGGGACAGGGGACGAAGACCCAGTACTTC.

The rearrangement joins TRBV7-9 to TRBJ1-2, with D unclear. CDR3 length: 13 amino acids. Germline V gene lookup returns CDR1 SEHNR and CDR2 FQNEAQ (reference sequence). The V and J ends lost 5 bases and 4 bases respectively, with 11 bases between them. Here the CDR3 DNA reads TGTGCCAGCAGCCGCCCAGAGGCCTATGGCTACACCTTC. Translation gives CASSRPEAYGYTF.

The chain employs TRBV19 and TRBJ1-1; the match to TRBD1 covers 8 bases. In germline, CDR1 is LNHDA, CDR2 SQIVND (reference sequence). The V and J ends lost 6 bases and 8 bases, in that order; junction bases with no gene match: 5. The CDR3 spans 12 residues. As DNA, the CDR3 is TGTGCCAGTAGGGGGGACAGGAGGGAAGCTTTCTTT. Translation gives CASRGDRREAFF.

This chain uses TRBV5-8 with TRBJ2-7, with TRBD1 matching 7 bases. Germline lookup yields CDR1 SGHTS and CDR2 YDEGEE. CDR3 length: 15 amino acids. After removal of 0 bases from V and 0 bases from J, the junction contained 3 bases not matched to a gene. In DNA, the CDR3 is TGTGCCAGCAGCTTGGGACAGGGCCTCTCCTACGAGCAGTACTTC. It yields the protein CASSLGQGLSYEQYF.

The V gene is TRBV29-1, the J gene TRBJ1-1; 7 nucleotides agree with TRBD1. From germline, CDR1 is SQVTM and CDR2 ANQGSEA. V dropped 4 bases and J dropped 7; count of bases not matched to a gene: 9. The CDR3 runs to 13 residues. The CDR3 nucleotides are TGCAGCGTTGGCACCTTCCGGGACAGTGAAGCTTTCTTT. Protein product: CSVGTFRDSEAFF.

The chain recombines TRBV18 with TRBJ1-1; 7 bases agree with TRBD1. The CDR3 is made up of 12 amino acids. Trimming at V came to 5 bases and at J to 5 bases, leaving 2 bases not matched to a gene. Germline loops: CDR1 KGHSH, CDR2 LQKENI. CDR3 protein: CASSTGVTEAFF. The CDR3 DNA follows: TGTGCCAGCTCAACAGGGGTGACTGAAGCTTTCTTT.

The genes are TRBV24-1 and TRBJ2-2, with D perhaps TRBD2 (5 bases). Trimming removed 6 bases from V and 5 bases from J, with 18 bases in between. Germline-derived CDR1 and CDR2 are KGHDR and SFDVKD. There are 16 residues in the CDR3. CDR3 amino acids: CATSPLWATGTGELFF. The CDR3 region has the DNA TGTGCCACCAGTCCCTTGTGGGCCACGGGGACCGGGGAGCTGTTTTTT.

This clone was seen only once. The chain joins TRBV5-1 to TRBJ2-7; 7 nucleotides align to TRBD1. J was trimmed by 2 bases and V by 0 bases; bases with no gene match: 5. Looked up from germline, CDR1 is SGHRS and CDR2 is YFSETQ. The CDR3 has 15 residues. The CDR3 spells CASSLDRDRTYEQYF. CDR3 nucleotides: TGCGCCAGCAGCTTGGACCGGGACAGAACCTACGAGCAGTACTTC.